One and the same sample provided the 16 T cell receptor beta chains below, sequenced in a study of human T cells and chemical hapten exposure. One entry per CDR3 protein results from TCRdb running MiXCR on the RACE reads. This sample yields some 400,000 distinct CDR3 sequences, of which less than 6.5% are seen a single time; 2.5% to 3% belongs to the top ten. Time point meaning: pre-sensitization, week 0. Treatment indicated: therapeutic diphenylcyclopropenone sensitization with weekly scalp DPC. The source material was whole blood, sampled in connection with sensitization to the hapten diphenylcyclopropenone (DPC). These receptors all come from a woman aged 50 to 65 with alopecia areata. Some clones in this sample may be carry-over from other donors' samples.

This clonotype was detected ten times or more. The genes are TRBV15 and TRBJ2-7; D is possibly TRBD1 (5 bases). The V end was cut by 3 bases, the J end by 0 bases, with 9 bases between. The germline V gene has CDR1 LNHNV and CDR2 YYDKDF (reference sequence). CDR3 length equals 14 residues. CDR3 sequence reads: CATSRVDSSYEQYF. CDR3 bases: TGTGCCACCAGCAGGGTTGACAGCTCCTACGAGCAGTACTTC.

Only a few counts were recorded for this clonotype. V usage is TRBV27 and J usage is TRBJ2-5; D call uncertain. The CDR3 totals 12 residues. Germline CDR1 reads MNHEY; CDR2 reads SMNVEV (reference sequence). The ends were cut back, 7 bases at V and 0 bases at J, with 6 bases in the middle. The CDR3 coding sequence is TGTGCCAGCAAGACCAACCAAGAGACCCAGTACTTC. Residues: CASKTNQETQYF.

The sample holds many counts of this clonotype. The chain links TRBV20-1 to TRBJ1-5; D gene unclear. The ends were cut back, 8 bases at V and 0 bases at J, with 8 bases in the middle. Germline-derived CDR1 and CDR2 are DFQATT and SNEGSKA (reference sequence). The CDR3 totals 12 residues. DNA of the CDR3: TGCAGTCCACATTATAGCAATCAGCCCCAGCATTTT. Translation gives CSPHYSNQPQHF.

This clonotype has a count of ten or more. The chain recombines TRBV27 with TRBJ2-4; tentatively, D is TRBD1 (6 bases). The CDR3 sequence is 16 residues long. The germline CDR1 and CDR2 sequences are MNHEY and SMNVEV (reference sequence). V gave up 5 bases and J gave up 0 bases, with 14 bases separating them. CDR3 nucleotides: TGTGCCAGCAGTCCCCGACAGGCACTAGCCAAAAACATTCAGTACTTC. This gives the protein CASSPRQALAKNIQYF.

This clonotype showed up just a few times. The gene calls are TRBV20-1 and TRBJ2-3; D may be TRBD2 (6 bases). The V gene lost 5 bases and the J gene lost 1 base, with 7 bases spanning the gap. CDR1 is DFQATT and CDR2 is SNEGSKA in the germline V gene (reference sequence). The CDR3 has 12 residues. CDR3 in DNA: TGCAGTGCTTGGAGGGGCACAGATACGCAGTATTTT. Translation gives CSAWRGTDTQYF.

This clonotype was detected many times. This chain uses TRBV4-1 with TRBJ2-3, with D maybe TRBD1 (6 bases). Trimming cost V 0 bases and J 4 bases, with 14 bases left between them. Germline CDR1 MGHRA, CDR2 YSYEKL. This CDR3 spans 16 amino acids. The CDR3 reads CASSQEWGRGPDTQYF. In DNA, the CDR3 is TGCGCCAGCAGCCAAGAATGGGGCAGGGGCCCAGATACGCAGTATTTT.

In its sample, this clonotype was seen many times. The rearrangement uses TRBV5-1 and TRBJ2-3; 14 bases line up with TRBD2. This CDR3 is 16 amino acids long. Germline V gene data show CDR1 as SGHRS and CDR2 as YFSETQ. J was trimmed by 5 bases and V by 4 bases; bases with no gene match: 6. CDR3 sequence: CASSPGLAGVKDTQYF. The DNA of the CDR3 is TGCGCCAGCAGCCCGGGACTAGCGGGAGTTAAAGATACGCAGTATTTT.

This clonotype was counted ten times or more. The chain employs TRBV10-3 and TRBJ2-3; TRBD2 matches at 8 bases. The germline gives CDR1 ENHRY, CDR2 SYGVKD. The CDR3 is 14 residues long. J lost 0 bases, V lost 5 bases, and 1 base had no gene match. The CDR3 bases are TGTGCCATCAGTAGCGGGGGTAGCACAGATACGCAGTATTTT. This sequence encodes CAISSGGSTDTQYF.

The V and J genes are TRBV5-1 and TRBJ2-1, with D possibly matching TRBD2 (5 bases). This CDR3 is 13 amino acids long. Germline CDR1 is SGHRS and CDR2 is YFSETQ. V lost 0 bases, J lost 9 bases, and 10 bases lay in between. Here the CDR3 DNA reads TGCGCCAGCAGCTTGGAAGCGGACTCTGAGCAGTTCTTC. Translation: CASSLEADSEQFF.

This clonotype occurred many times. The rearrangement uses TRBV6-4 and TRBJ2-2; 7 nucleotides align to TRBD1. The V gene's germline CDR1 is MRHNA and CDR2 SNTAGT. V shed 2 bases and J 2 bases; nucleotides not matched to a gene: 2. The CDR3 is 15 residues long. CDR3 in DNA: TGTGCCAGCAGTGACAGGACAGGAAACACCGGGGAGCTGTTTTTT. It translates to CASSDRTGNTGELFF.

This clonotype was seen more than once but under ten times. The V gene is TRBV29-1, the J gene TRBJ1-3; no clear D. The CDR3 totals 11 residues. CDR1 and CDR2 (germline): SQVTM, ANQGSEA. CDR3 nucleotides: TGCACTGGCGGGTTACGAGACACCATATATTTT. This sequence encodes CTGGLRDTIYF.

This clonotype was detected ten times or more. The rearrangement joins TRBV28 to TRBJ2-7; TRBD1 agrees at 10 bases. The trim removed 3 bases at V and 4 bases at J, leaving 3 bases unmatched. Per the germline V gene, CDR1 is MDHEN and CDR2 is SYDVKM. There are 14 residues in the CDR3. DNA of the CDR3: TGTGCCAGCAGTTTTAGGGACAGGGGATACGAGCAGTACTTC. It encodes CASSFRDRGYEQYF.

This clonotype was counted ten times or more. This chain joins TRBV5-1 and TRBJ1-3; D might be TRBD1 (6 bases). CDR1 is SGHRS and CDR2 is YFSETQ in the germline V gene. Between the trimmed V and J ends, which lost 3 bases and 4 bases, there was a span of 11 bases. This CDR3 has 14 residues. The CDR3 DNA sequence: TGCGCCAGCAGCTCGGACAGATCCGGAAACACCATATATTTT. It specifies CASSSDRSGNTIYF.

This clonotype was recorded a few times. This chain joins TRBV7-8 and TRBJ2-3, with D possibly matching TRBD2 (6 bases). The CDR3 runs to 14 residues. Germline CDR1 is SGHVS and CDR2 is FQNEAQ. Between the trimmed V and J ends, which lost 1 base and 4 bases, there was a span of 9 bases. The CDR3, as DNA: TGTGCCAGCAGCTTAGGGACTAATCCAGATACGCAGTATTTT. Translation: CASSLGTNPDTQYF.

This clonotype showed up just a few times. CDR3 coding DNA: TGTGCCAGCAGCACTCCGACAGGGGCGAGCGGGGCCAACGTCCTGACTTTC. It is translated as CASSTPTGASGANVLTF. The V call is TRBV7-2, the J call TRBJ2-6, with 8 bases lining up with TRBD1. The germline V gene has CDR1 SGHTA and CDR2 FQGNSA. This CDR3 spans 17 amino acids. V trimming: 5 bases; J trimming: 4 bases; junction bases outside the gene matches: 10.

Only a few counts were recorded for this clonotype. The chain carries TRBV5-4 and TRBJ2-3; D gene unclear. The germline V gene encodes CDR1 SGHNT and CDR2 YYREEE (reference sequence). The V end was cut by 0 bases, the J end by 2 bases, with 7 bases between. The CDR3 has 14 residues. The CDR3 is CASSLDFTTDTQYF. CDR3 nucleotides: TGTGCCAGCAGCTTGGACTTTACCACAGATACGCAGTATTTT.